The rows below give T cell receptor beta chains drawn from one sample of a study of identical twins. TCRdb called the 5' RACE reads again in MiXCR, with one record for every CDR3 protein. The table lists hundreds of thousands of distinct CDR3 sequences, approximately 24% of them singletons. In addition, the sample was reused for a study of T cells expressing NK-cell markers.

Specimen: CD4+ T cells sorted from blood. Receptors were obtained from a woman in her late teens or twenties in good health. Each CDR3 is given with its conserved first and last residue. D genes are given only for firm matches. Clone size is stated in some rows and not others, as once, few, many or a class when expanded.

cdr3_nt	cdr3_aa	v_call	j_call	d_call	cdr3_length	clone_size
TGTGCCAGCAGCCTGCCCTATAGCGGGCGAAGGTACAATGAGCAGTTCTTC	CASSLPYSGRRYNEQFF	TRBV3-1	TRBJ2-1	TRBD2	17	NA
TGCAGTGCTAGGCGCGGGACAGGACACTACGAGCAGTACTTC	CSARRGTGHYEQYF	TRBV20-1	TRBJ2-7	TRBD1	14	NA
TGTGCCAGCTCACAAGTCTCTGATTCACCCCTCCACTTT	CASSQVSDSPLHF	TRBV18	TRBJ1-6	NA	13	few
TGTGCCATCAGTGACGGACCGAACACCGGGGAGCTGTTTTTT	CAISDGPNTGELFF	TRBV10-3	TRBJ2-2	NA	14	NA
TGTGCCAGCAGTTACGATTTGAACACTGAAGCTTTCTTT	CASSYDLNTEAFF	TRBV6-6	TRBJ1-1	NA	13	NA
TGCAGTGCTCCCCGGACATCGAACACTGAAGCTTTCTTT	CSAPRTSNTEAFF	TRBV20-1	TRBJ1-1	NA	13	few
TGTGCCAGCAGCTTAGAACCGTCTAGCACAGATACGCAGTATTTT	CASSLEPSSTDTQYF	TRBV11-2	TRBJ2-3	NA	15	NA
TGTGCCAGCAGAGACTATGGCTACACCTTC	CASRDYGYTF	TRBV6-5	TRBJ1-2	NA	10	few
TGTGCCAGCAGCGTAGGGGGGGACGTCTATAACGAGCAGTACTTC	CASSVGGDVYNEQYF	TRBV9	TRBJ2-7	NA	15	NA
TGTGCCAGCAGTGCGGGACAGGGGGCCTACTCCCTGCAGTTCTTC	CASSAGQGAYSLQFF	TRBV2	TRBJ2-1	TRBD1	15	few
TGTGCCAGCAGCCATCGGGGGACTAACAGCCATACGCAGTATTTT	CASSHRGTNSHTQYF	TRBV7-9	TRBJ2-3	TRBD2	15	few
TGCAGTGCTTGGAAGGGGGGAACCGGGGAGCTGTTTTTT	CSAWKGGTGELFF	TRBV20-1	TRBJ2-2	NA	13	NA
TGTGCCAGCAGCTTAACCCTAGCCGTTGAACCATACAATGAGCAGTTCTTC	CASSLTLAVEPYNEQFF	TRBV7-6	TRBJ2-1	NA	17	few
TGCGCCAGCAGCTTGAAGCCCTACGAGCAGTACTTC	CASSLKPYEQYF	TRBV5-1	TRBJ2-7	NA	12	NA
TGTGCCAGCAGCCCGAGGGTGACCTCTGGAAACACCATATATTTT	CASSPRVTSGNTIYF	TRBV14	TRBJ1-3	NA	15	many
TGTGCCAGCAGTTTCGGACGGAAGAATGAAAAACTGTTTTTT	CASSFGRKNEKLFF	TRBV12-3/TRBV12-4	TRBJ1-4	NA	14	few
TGCAGCGTTGAAAGTAACTATGGCTACACCTTC	CSVESNYGYTF	TRBV29-1	TRBJ1-2	NA	11	few
TGCAGTGCGGTGGGAAGGGGACTAGCGGGTTCCACAGATACGCAGTATTTT	CSAVGRGLAGSTDTQYF	TRBV20-1	TRBJ2-3	TRBD2	17	few
TGTGCCACCAGCAGAGATGCCCAGGGAATCACTGAAGCTTTCTTT	CATSRDAQGITEAFF	TRBV15	TRBJ1-1	NA	15	NA
TGTGCCACCAGCAGAATTCCCCAGACAGGACAGTATTTT	CATSRIPQTGQYF	TRBV15	TRBJ2-3	NA	13	NA
TGCGCCAGCAGCTTTGGCCGGACGGACAGTCCGTACACCTTC	CASSFGRTDSPYTF	TRBV5-1	TRBJ1-2	NA	14	NA
TGTGCCACCACAACGCGGGGGGGAAGAGGCAATGAGCAGTTCTTC	CATTTRGGRGNEQFF	TRBV15	TRBJ2-1	TRBD2	15	NA
TGTGCCAGCAGTGCCAGCGGGAGTCCAGATACGCAGTATTTT	CASSASGSPDTQYF	TRBV6-4	TRBJ2-3	TRBD2	14	NA
TGTGCCACCAGTGATTCACAGGGGGGCGCCTACAATGAGCAGTTCTTC	CATSDSQGGAYNEQFF	TRBV24-1	TRBJ2-1	TRBD1	16	NA
TGTGCCACCAGCAGGGTTGCGGCTGAAGCTTTCTTT	CATSRVAAEAFF	TRBV15	TRBJ1-1	NA	12	few
TGTGCCAGCAGTTACTCTACAGCCAACACTGAAGCTTTCTTT	CASSYSTANTEAFF	TRBV6-5	TRBJ1-1	NA	14	NA
TGTGCCAGCAGCTTAGCGCTAACAGGGGCCTCCTACGAGCAGTACTTC	CASSLALTGASYEQYF	TRBV7-9	TRBJ2-7	TRBD1	16	few
TGTGCCAGCAGCTTAGCTGTTACATCGGGTTCCTACGAGCAGTACTTC	CASSLAVTSGSYEQYF	TRBV7-8	TRBJ2-7	NA	16	NA
TGCAGCGTTGAGGTTTTGCGGGAGACTGAAGCTTTCTTT	CSVEVLRETEAFF	TRBV29-1	TRBJ1-1	NA	13	NA
TGTGCCAGCAGTAGGACTGACAGGGAGCTGTTTTTT	CASSRTDRELFF	TRBV12-3/TRBV12-4	TRBJ2-2	NA	12	NA
TGTGCCAGCAGCCAATGGGAAGGACTAGCGGGAGGCGGGGATACGCAGTATTTT	CASSQWEGLAGGGDTQYF	TRBV3-1	TRBJ2-3	TRBD2	18	few
TGTGCCAGCAGGAGACAGCGGAGAGTCTCGGACGAGCAGTTCTTC	CASRRQRRVSDEQFF	TRBV12-3/TRBV12-4	TRBJ2-1	NA	15	few
TGCAGTGCTAGAGATGAACTCGGACAGGCCTACGAGCAGTACTTC	CSARDELGQAYEQYF	TRBV20-1	TRBJ2-7	TRBD1	15	few
TGTGCCAGCTCACCACCGTCAGGGGCTGGGGCCAACGTCCTGACTTTC	CASSPPSGAGANVLTF	TRBV18	TRBJ2-6	NA	16	NA
TGTGCCAGCAGTTTAAGGCACAGGGTTGGAGCCGATACGCAGTATTTT	CASSLRHRVGADTQYF	TRBV27	TRBJ2-3	NA	16	NA
TGCGCCAGCAGCCAACTAGCGGGAGGACACTACGAGCAGTACTTC	CASSQLAGGHYEQYF	TRBV4-3	TRBJ2-7	TRBD2	15	NA
TGTGCCATCACCTCGGGACTCCTGACCTCTGGGGCCAACGTCCTGACTTTC	CAITSGLLTSGANVLTF	TRBV10-3	TRBJ2-6	NA	17	NA
TGTGCCAGCAGTTCGAGGGACCCCGAGACGCAGTATTTT	CASSSRDPETQYF	TRBV6-6	TRBJ2-3	NA	13	few
TGTGCTAGTGGTTTTGATCTGGGGGAGGGCACAGATACGCAGTATTTT	CASGFDLGEGTDTQYF	TRBV12-5	TRBJ2-3	NA	16	NA
TGCGCCAGCAGCCAATTAACAGGGAGGCATGGCTACACCTTC	CASSQLTGRHGYTF	TRBV4-3	TRBJ1-2	NA	14	few
TGTGCCAGCAGCTTAATCCGGACAGGCTCCTACGAGCAGTACTTC	CASSLIRTGSYEQYF	TRBV7-2	TRBJ2-7	TRBD1	15	NA
TGTGCCAGCAGTTCACAGGGCCCCGGGGACATTCAGTACTTC	CASSSQGPGDIQYF	TRBV6-2/TRBV6-3	TRBJ2-4	NA	14	few
TGTGCCAGCAGCGAAAGCGGGAATTCTTGGGATGAGCAGTTCTTC	CASSESGNSWDEQFF	TRBV7-8	TRBJ2-1	TRBD2	15	NA
TGTGCCAGCAGACTAAGACTAGCGGGAGTCGGTGAGCAGTTCTTC	CASRLRLAGVGEQFF	TRBV12-3/TRBV12-4	TRBJ2-1	TRBD2	15	NA
TGTGCTAGTGGTTCCAGGGAAGGCTCCTACAATGAGCAGTTCTTC	CASGSREGSYNEQFF	TRBV12-5	TRBJ2-1	NA	15	NA
TGCAGCGTTGTAGGCCAGACCAACTATGGCTACACCTTC	CSVVGQTNYGYTF	TRBV29-1	TRBJ1-2	NA	13	many
TGTGCCAGCAGCTTGCGTAGCGGGAGTTACACCGGGGAGCTGTTTTTT	CASSLRSGSYTGELFF	TRBV7-2	TRBJ2-2	TRBD2	16	NA
TGCAGCGTTTTATACCTAGGGGGATCCTACGAGCAGTACTTC	CSVLYLGGSYEQYF	TRBV29-1	TRBJ2-7	NA	14	NA
TGTGCCAGCAGACAGGGAACCTTCCAAGAGACCCAGTACTTC	CASRQGTFQETQYF	TRBV3-1	TRBJ2-5	NA	14	few
TGTGCCAGCAGTGAGTGGGGAGGAACCGGGGAGCTGTTTTTT	CASSEWGGTGELFF	TRBV6-1	TRBJ2-2	NA	14	NA
TGTGCCACCAGCAGAGATGGGGGGATCTACAATGAGCAGTTCTTC	CATSRDGGIYNEQFF	TRBV15	TRBJ2-1	NA	15	NA
TGTGCCAGCAGCCCCACCACGGGCTCCTACGAGCAGTACTTC	CASSPTTGSYEQYF	TRBV11-2	TRBJ2-7	NA	14	NA
TGTGCCAGCAGTTCCCTCAGGGGTCGAAATAGCTACACCTTC	CASSSLRGRNSYTF	TRBV12-3/TRBV12-4	TRBJ1-2	NA	14	NA
TGTGCCAGCAGACCCGGGACCACCCTCACAGATACGCAGTATTTT	CASRPGTTLTDTQYF	TRBV3-1	TRBJ2-3	NA	15	NA